This T cell receptor beta chain was identified in a study of CD8 T cells in Susac syndrome. V shed 5 bases and J 4 bases; nucleotides not matched to a gene: 13. The CDR3 consists of 16 residues. Germline V gene data show CDR1 as SGHTA and CDR2 as FQGNSA. Reverse transcription of about 0.5 to 1 ug RNA was carried out with random hexamers. One entry per CDR3 protein, called by TCRdb with MiXCR from the immunoSEQ multiplex PCR reads. This table has roughly 130,000 distinct CDR3 sequences, roughly 95% appearing once. The sequenced sample was CD4+ T cells from PBMCs. The chain uses TRBV7-2 and TRBJ2-7, with 8 bases fitting TRBD2. The receptor's source is a human donor in good health. This CDR3 is CASSPSPGTRPYEQYF. The CDR3 DNA follows: TGTGCCAGCAGCCCTTCCCCCGGGACTAGACCATACGAGCAGTACTTC. Full variable domain (rest looked up from reference TRBV7-2 and TRBJ2-7): GAGVSQSPSNKVTEKGKDVELRCDPISGHTALYWYRQSLGQGLEFLIYFQGNSAPDKSGLPSDRFSAERTGGSVSTLTIQRTQQEDSAVYLCASSPSPGTRPYEQYFGPGTRLTVT.